This T cell receptor (beta chain) is drawn from a study of cytomegalovirus exposure and HLA in healthy donors. A word on this clone: Its antigen remains unknown.

The CDR3 has 14 amino acids. V lost 6 bases to trimming and J lost 2 bases, with 14 bases between them. The germline V gene has CDR1 LNHDA and CDR2 SQIVND (reference sequence). 13 Jbeta primers and 60 Vbeta primers were used for the PCR. Produced via immunoSEQ multiplex PCR; TCRdb's table is partial and in-frame only. The table lists some 130,000 clones. Study-level findings and limits: Analyzed later, most CMV-associated TCR beta chains appeared HLA-restricted. While the bulk of TCR sequences proved rare, some public TCRs turned up in many donors. In all likelihood, a cluster of highly shared sequence variants was a sequencing artifact.

J is TRBJ2-7 and V is TRBV19, with D perhaps TRBD1 (6 bases). The specimen was PBMCs. The clonotype originates from a young man in good health and CMV-seronegative. CDR3 sequence: CASRVRDNTYEQYF. CDR3 sequence (DNA): TGTGCCAGTAGGGTCCGGGACAATACCTACGAGCAGTACTTC.